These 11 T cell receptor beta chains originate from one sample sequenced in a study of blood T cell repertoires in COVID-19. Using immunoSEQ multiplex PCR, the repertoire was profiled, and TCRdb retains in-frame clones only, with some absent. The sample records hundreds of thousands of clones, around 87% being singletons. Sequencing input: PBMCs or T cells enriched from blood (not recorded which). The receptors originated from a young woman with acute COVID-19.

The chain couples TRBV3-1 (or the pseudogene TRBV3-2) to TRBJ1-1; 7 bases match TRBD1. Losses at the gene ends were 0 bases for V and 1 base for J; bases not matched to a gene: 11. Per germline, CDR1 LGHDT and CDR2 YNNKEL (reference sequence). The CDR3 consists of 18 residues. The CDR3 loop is CASSQDGGPGDRNTEAFF. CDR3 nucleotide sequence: TGTGCCAGCAGCCAAGACGGGGGACCCGGGGACAGGAACACTGAAGCTTTCTTT.

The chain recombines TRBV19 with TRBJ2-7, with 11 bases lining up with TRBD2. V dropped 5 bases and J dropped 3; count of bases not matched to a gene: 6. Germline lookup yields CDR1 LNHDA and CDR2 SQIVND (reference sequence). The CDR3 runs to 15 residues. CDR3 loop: CASSLGTSGYYEQYF. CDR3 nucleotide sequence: TGTGCCAGTAGTCTCGGGACTAGCGGTTACTACGAGCAGTACTTC.

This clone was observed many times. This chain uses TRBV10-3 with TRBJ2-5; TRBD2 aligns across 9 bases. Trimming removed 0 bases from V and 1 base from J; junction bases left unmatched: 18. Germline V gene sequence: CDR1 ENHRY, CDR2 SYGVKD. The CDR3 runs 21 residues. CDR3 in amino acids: CAISESMAGLAEGGPQETQYF. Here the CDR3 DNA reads TGTGCCATCAGTGAGTCGATGGCGGGACTAGCAGAGGGTGGACCCCAAGAGACCCAGTACTTC.

The CDR3 reads CSAPREGQFF. The CDR3, as DNA: TGCAGTGCACCCCGGGAGGGACAGTTCTTC. V is TRBV20-1 and J is TRBJ2-1, with 8 bases lining up with TRBD2. The CDR3 extends over 10 amino acids. Germline lookup yields CDR1 DFQATT and CDR2 SNEGSKA (reference sequence). V lost 6 bases to trimming and J lost 13 bases; unmatched junction nucleotides: 5.

The CDR3 reads CASRTGVRNTEAFF. The CDR3, as DNA: TGTGCCAGCAGGACAGGGGTGAGAAACACTGAAGCTTTCTTT. The V gene is TRBV2, the J gene TRBJ1-1, with 8 bases identical to TRBD1. Germline V gene data show CDR1 as SNHLY and CDR2 as FYNNEI. The CDR3 spans 14 residues. Trimming cost V 6 bases and J 2 bases; bases outside gene matches: 5. Together with reference TRBV2 and TRBJ1-1, the CDR3 gives the full variable domain: EPEVTQTPSHQVTQMGQEVILRCVPISNHLYFYWYRQILGQKVEFLVSFYNNEISEKSEIFDDQFSVERPDGSNFTLKIRSTKLEDSAMYFCASRTGVRNTEAFFGQGTRLTVV.

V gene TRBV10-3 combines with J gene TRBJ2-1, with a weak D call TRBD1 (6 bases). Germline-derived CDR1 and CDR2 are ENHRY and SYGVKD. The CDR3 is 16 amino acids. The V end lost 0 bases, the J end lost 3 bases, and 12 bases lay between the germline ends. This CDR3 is CAISESRGNFYNEQFF. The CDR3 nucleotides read TGTGCCATCAGTGAGTCGAGGGGGAACTTCTACAATGAGCAGTTCTTC.

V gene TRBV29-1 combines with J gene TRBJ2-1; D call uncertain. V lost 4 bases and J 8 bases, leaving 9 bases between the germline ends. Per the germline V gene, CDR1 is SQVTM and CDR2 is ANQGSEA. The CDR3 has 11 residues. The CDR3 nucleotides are TGCAGCGTTGTGAAGTCGGATGAGCAGTTCTTC. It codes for CSVVKSDEQFF.

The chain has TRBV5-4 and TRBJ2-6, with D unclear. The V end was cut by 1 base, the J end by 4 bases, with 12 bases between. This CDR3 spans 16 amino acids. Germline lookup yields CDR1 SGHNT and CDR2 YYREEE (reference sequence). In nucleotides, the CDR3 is TGTGCCAGCAGCTTGCAAGTACAGTCCGGGGCCAACGTCCTGACTTTC. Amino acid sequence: CASSLQVQSGANVLTF.

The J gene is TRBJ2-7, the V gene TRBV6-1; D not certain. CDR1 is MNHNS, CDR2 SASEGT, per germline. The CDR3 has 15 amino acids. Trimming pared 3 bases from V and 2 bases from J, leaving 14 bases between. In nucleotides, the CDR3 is TGTGCCAGCAGTGACGGTCCCGAGGCGGCCTACGAGCAGTACTTC. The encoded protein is CASSDGPEAAYEQYF.

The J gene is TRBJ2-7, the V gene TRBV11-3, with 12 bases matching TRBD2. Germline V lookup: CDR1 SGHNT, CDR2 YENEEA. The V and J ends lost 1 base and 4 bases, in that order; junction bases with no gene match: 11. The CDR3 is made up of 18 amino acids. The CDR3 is CASSLGLASGRDIYEQYF. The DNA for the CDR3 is TGTGCCAGCAGCTTAGGGCTCGCTAGCGGGAGGGATATTTACGAGCAGTACTTC.

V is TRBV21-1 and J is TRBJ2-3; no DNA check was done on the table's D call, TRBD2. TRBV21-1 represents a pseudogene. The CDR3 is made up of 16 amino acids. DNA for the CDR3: TGTGCCAGCAGCAGCGGGACTAGCGGATACACAGATACGCAGTATTTT. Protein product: CASSSGTSGYTDTQYF.